The 27 T cell receptor beta chains below all came from one sample that was sequenced in a study of T cells in narcolepsy. The data were produced by immunoSEQ multiplex PCR, yet TCRdb's version contains in-frame clones alone and is incomplete. The data contain some 30,000 clones, approximately 84% of them singletons. Sequencing was done on a sample of memory (CD45RA-) CD4+ T cells from blood. The receptor set was obtained from a human donor in good health.

This clone appeared a single time. This chain uses TRBV29-1 with TRBJ2-5; no firm D call. The V and J ends lost 4 bases and 2 bases respectively, with 5 bases between them. CDR1 is SQVTM, CDR2 ANQGSEA, per germline. CDR3 length: 11 amino acids. The CDR3: CSVVKQETQYF. The CDR3 DNA sequence: TGCAGCGTTGTCAAACAAGAGACCCAGTACTTC.

The gene calls are TRBV4-1 and TRBJ2-2; D may be TRBD1 (5 bases). V was cut by 6 bases and J by 4 bases, with 9 bases left in between. CDR1 is MGHRA, CDR2 YSYEKL, per germline. The CDR3 totals 13 residues. The CDR3 DNA sequence: TGCGCCAGCAGTAGACAGTTCACCGGGGAGCTGTTTTTT. Protein sequence: CASSRQFTGELFF.

The chain joins TRBV6-1 to TRBJ2-2; 9 nucleotides agree with TRBD1. Germline V gene data show CDR1 as MNHNS and CDR2 as SASEGT. This CDR3 has 15 amino acids. V lost 5 bases to trimming and J lost 2 bases; unmatched junction nucleotides: 3. As DNA, the CDR3 is TGTGCCAGCAGTTCGGGACAGGGTAACACCGGGGAGCTGTTTTTT. Translating it yields CASSSGQGNTGELFF.

The gene calls are TRBV18 and TRBJ2-3, with D uncertain. CDR3 length: 12 residues. Germline V gives CDR1 KGHSH, CDR2 LQKENI. Trimming took 0 bases from V and 5 from J, leaving 3 bases between them. CDR3 residues: CASSPPEDTQYF. CDR3 coding DNA: TGTGCCAGCTCACCACCAGAAGATACGCAGTATTTT.

The chain carries TRBV7-9 and TRBJ2-2, with no clear D. Looked up from germline, CDR1 is SEHNR and CDR2 is FQNEAQ (reference sequence). This CDR3 has 14 residues. With 3 bases removed from V and 7 bases from J, the gap between germline ends came to 12 bases. CDR3 residues: CASSLVTPVGELFF. The DNA of the CDR3 is TGTGCCAGCAGCTTGGTCACTCCCGTCGGGGAGCTGTTTTTT.

This chain uses TRBV7-2 with TRBJ1-1; TRBD1 aligns across 9 bases. Germline CDR1 SGHTA, CDR2 FQGNSA. The CDR3 extends over 16 amino acids. With 5 bases clipped from V and 2 bases from J, the junction kept 9 bases outside the gene matches. As DNA, the CDR3 is TGTGCCAGCAGCAAACAGGGGGCGCTCATTAACACTGAAGCTTTCTTT. This encodes CASSKQGALINTEAFF.

V is TRBV7-2 and J is TRBJ2-2; 8 nucleotides line up with TRBD1. CDR1 is SGHTA, CDR2 FQGNSA, per germline. The junction had 3 bases not matched to a gene; V was cut back by 4 bases and J by 5 bases. The CDR3 covers 14 residues. The CDR3, as DNA: TGTGCCAGCAGCTCCCGACAGGGGACCGGGGAGCTGTTTTTT. It encodes CASSSRQGTGELFF.

J is TRBJ2-5 and V is TRBV4-2, with 16 bases that match TRBD2. CDR1 and CDR2 from the germline V gene are LGHNA and YNFKEQ. This CDR3 comprises 18 residues. V lost 3 bases, J lost 5 bases, and 9 bases stayed unmatched. In DNA form, the CDR3 reads TGTGCCAGCAGCCACGGTGGGACTAGCGGGAGGGCCTTCGAGACCCAGTACTTC. Translating it yields CASSHGGTSGRAFETQYF.

The V gene is TRBV7-4, the J gene TRBJ1-2; D remains unclear. V lost 0 bases, J lost 3 bases, and 8 bases lay in between. Germline lookup yields CDR1 SGHVT and CDR2 SQSDAQ. The CDR3 is 14 residues long. Here the CDR3 DNA reads TGTGCCAGCAGCTTAGCCTTTGCCTACTATGGCTACACCTTC. Translating it yields CASSLAFAYYGYTF.

In nucleotides, the CDR3 is TGTGCCAGCTCCCCCGGGACAGGGAACAATGAGCAGTTCTTC. It codes for CASSPGTGNNEQFF. The V gene is TRBV18, the J gene TRBJ2-1; 9 nucleotides agree with TRBD1. The J segment lost 5 bases and the V segment lost 6 bases, leaving 5 bases of the junction unmatched. Germline V lookup: CDR1 KGHSH, CDR2 LQKENI. The CDR3 runs to 14 residues.

In DNA form, the CDR3 reads TGTGCCAGCTCCCCCGGACTAGCGGGAGCCTACAATGAGCAGTTCTTC. Its protein is CASSPGLAGAYNEQFF. V is TRBV18 and J is TRBJ2-1; the match to TRBD2 covers 13 bases. CDR1 is KGHSH and CDR2 is LQKENI in the germline V gene. V shed 6 bases and J 2 bases; nucleotides not matched to a gene: 4. This CDR3 is 16 amino acids long.

DNA of the CDR3: TGTGCCAGCAGTGTACAGGGGGACACTGAAGCTTTCTTT. This gives the protein CASSVQGDTEAFF. The gene calls are TRBV6-5 and TRBJ1-1, with 8 bases lining up with TRBD1. V was pared by 5 bases and J by 3 bases, with 2 bases of the junction left unmatched. Germline lookup yields CDR1 MNHEY and CDR2 SVGAGI. The CDR3 length is 13 residues.

The V and J genes are TRBV10-2 and TRBJ1-2; D not resolved. The germline V gene encodes CDR1 WSHSY and CDR2 SAAADI. Trimming pared 6 bases from V and 6 bases from J, leaving 11 bases between. The CDR3 is 12 amino acids. The CDR3 sequence is CASRNIINGYTF. CDR3 nucleotide sequence: TGCGCCAGCAGAAACATCATTAATGGCTACACCTTC.

V usage is TRBV30 and J usage is TRBJ1-3; tentative D call: TRBD1 (6 bases). The CDR3 covers 19 residues. Trimming removed 2 bases from V and 2 bases from J, with 25 bases in between. The germline V gene has CDR1 GTSNPN and CDR2 SVGIG (reference sequence). CDR3 nucleotide sequence: TGTGCCTGGAGTTTAGGGGGGTACGGCAGATCTCGGCCTGGAAACACCATATATTTT. It translates to CAWSLGGYGRSRPGNTIYF.

This clone is medium-sized. V usage is TRBV6-6 and J usage is TRBJ2-1; 9 nucleotides line up with TRBD2. The J segment lost 4 bases and the V segment lost 6 bases, leaving 10 bases of the junction unmatched. CDR1 MNHNY and CDR2 SVGAGI come from the germline V gene (reference sequence). CDR3 length equals 16 residues. CDR3 nucleotide sequence: TGTGCCAGCAGCACCTCCGGACTAGCGCCTTACAATGAGCAGTTCTTC. Its translation: CASSTSGLAPYNEQFF.

This clone occurred a few times. J is TRBJ2-7 and V is TRBV2, with a tentative D call TRBD2 (5 bases). Trimming left V 7 bases short and J 2 bases short, with 15 bases between. The germline V gene has CDR1 SNHLY and CDR2 FYNNEI. The CDR3 consists of 14 residues. The CDR3 DNA reads as TGTGCCAGCAAGTCCGGAGGAGGAGCCTACGAGCAGTACTTC. Its protein is CASKSGGGAYEQYF.

The chain couples TRBV5-6 to TRBJ2-2; D may be TRBD1 (6 bases). Germline CDR1 reads SGHDT; CDR2 reads YYEEEE. V lost 2 bases and J lost 5, with 13 bases in between. This CDR3 spans 15 amino acids. The CDR3 region is CASSLNRVWTGELFF. DNA for the CDR3: TGTGCCAGCAGCTTAAACAGGGTCTGGACCGGGGAGCTGTTTTTT.

The chain uses TRBV5-5 and TRBJ1-5, with 11 nucleotides matching TRBD1. V was pared by 4 bases and J by 0 bases, with 6 bases of the junction left unmatched. The CDR3 has 17 residues. Germline V gene sequence: CDR1 SGHKS, CDR2 YYEKEE (reference sequence). In DNA, the CDR3 is TGTGCCAGCAGCCTGGGACAGGGGGACTATAGCAATCAGCCCCAGCATTTT. Its translation is CASSLGQGDYSNQPQHF.

This chain uses TRBV4-3 with TRBJ1-4; 9 bases are a match to TRBD1. Germline V lookup: CDR1 LGHNA, CDR2 YSLEER. The CDR3 consists of 20 residues. Unmatched junction bases numbered 19, after V lost 0 bases and J lost 8 bases. CDR3 loop: CASSQDLGAGQGFLVEKLFF. CDR3 sequence (DNA): TGCGCCAGCAGCCAAGATCTTGGGGCGGGACAGGGTTTTTTAGTAGAAAAACTGTTTTTT.

The chain uses TRBV29-1 and TRBJ1-6; no reliable D call. V was shortened by 6 bases and J by 5 bases, with 11 bases between the two germline ends. Germline loops: CDR1 SQVTM, CDR2 ANQGSEA. The CDR3 covers 13 residues. The CDR3 is CSVPRTDNSPLHF. CDR3 DNA: TGCAGCGTCCCAAGGACGGATAATTCACCCCTCCACTTT. Supplemented by reference TRBV29-1 and TRBJ1-6, the full variable domain reads SAVISQKPSRDICQRGTSLTIQCQVDSQVTMMFWYRQQPGQSLTLIATANQGSEATYESGFVIDKFPISRPNLTFSTLTVSNMSPEDSSIYLCSVPRTDNSPLHFGNGTRLTVT.

This chain uses TRBV9 with TRBJ2-2, with D unclear. Deletions cut 0 bases from V and 6 bases from J, with 15 bases between. This CDR3 is built from 16 residues. Germline CDR1 and CDR2: SGDLS and YYNGEE. The CDR3 region is CASSVGVVAFAGELFF. The CDR3 coding sequence is TGTGCCAGCAGCGTAGGGGTAGTAGCTTTTGCCGGGGAGCTGTTTTTT.

The chain recombines TRBV9 with TRBJ2-1; D gene uncertain. Germline CDR1 reads SGDLS; CDR2 reads YYNGEE. CDR3 length: 15 amino acids. V was shortened by 0 bases and J by 7 bases, with 14 bases between the two germline ends. CDR3: CASSVGVQMGNEQFF. The DNA of the CDR3 is TGTGCCAGCAGCGTAGGGGTCCAAATGGGGAATGAGCAGTTCTTC.

The V gene is TRBV7-8, the J gene TRBJ2-2; D ambiguous. Trimming removed 4 bases from V and 0 bases from J, with 6 bases in between. The CDR3 length is 14 residues. Germline CDR1 reads SGHVS; CDR2 reads FQNEAQ. CDR3 sequence reads: CASSSTANTGELFF. CDR3 coding DNA: TGTGCCAGCAGCTCAACAGCGAACACCGGGGAGCTGTTTTTT.

This rearrangement joins TRBV7-2 to TRBJ2-7, with 11 bases fitting TRBD1. The CDR3 runs to 17 residues. CDR1 is SGHTA and CDR2 is FQGNSA in the germline V gene. J gave up 3 bases and V 1 base, and 8 bases lay outside the gene matches. This CDR3 reads CASSLGYGGTGGYEQYF. The CDR3 region has the DNA TGTGCCAGCAGCTTAGGATATGGAGGGACAGGGGGCTACGAGCAGTACTTC. Full variable domain (remainder filled in from reference TRBV7-2 and TRBJ2-7): GAGVSQSPSNKVTEKGKDVELRCDPISGHTALYWYRQSLGQGLEFLIYFQGNSAPDKSGLPSDRFSAERTGGSVSTLTIQRTQQEDSAVYLCASSLGYGGTGGYEQYFGPGTRLTVT.

The chain joins TRBV5-1 to TRBJ2-7; D call uncertain. Per germline, CDR1 SGHRS and CDR2 YFSETQ. This CDR3 has 13 residues. Trimming cost V 0 bases and J 2 bases, with 6 bases left between them. CDR3 nucleotide sequence: TGCGCCAGCAGCTTGGGGGGAACCTACGAGCAGTACTTC. Translated, it gives CASSLGGTYEQYF.

This chain joins TRBV27 and TRBJ1-1; TRBD1 is a possible D gene (5 bases). Germline values: CDR1 MNHEY, CDR2 SMNVEV (reference sequence). V was cut by 2 bases and J by 4 bases, with 20 bases left in between. There are 17 residues in the CDR3. CDR3 nucleotide sequence: TGTGCCAGCAGTTTAGGAATGGCAGGGAGGTCGGGCACTGAAGCTTTCTTT. Residues: CASSLGMAGRSGTEAFF.

The J gene is TRBJ2-1, the V gene TRBV10-1; 13 bases are a match to TRBD2. Losses at the gene ends were 0 bases for V and 6 bases for J; bases not matched to a gene: 2. The length of the CDR3 is 16 residues. Germline V gene sequence: CDR1 WNHNN, CDR2 SYGVQD (reference sequence). The CDR3 region has the DNA TGCGCCAGCAGTGAGTCACGACTAGCGGGGGGCAATGAGCAGTTCTTC. This translates into CASSESRLAGGNEQFF.